This T cell receptor beta chain comes out of a study of T-cell reconstitution after alpha-beta-depleted transplantation in children. Unique molecular identifiers were incorporated into the prepared TCRbeta library. TCRdb reanalysed the PCR reads using MiXCR and keeps one entry per CDR3 protein. The sample yields about 590,000 distinct CDR3 sequences, over 10% seen once. This clonotype was observed many times. The source was PBMCs, mostly from graft donor cells, collected 360 days after TCRalphabeta/CD19-depleted stem cell transplant. The receptor's source is a male patient younger than 18 who had a stem cell transplant for acute myeloid leukemia, so the T cells may come from the graft donor.

CDR3 in DNA: TGTGCCAGCAGCTTAGGAAACATTCAGTACTTC. Amino acid sequence: CASSLGNIQYF. The V call is TRBV7-2, the J call TRBJ2-4; D unresolved. This CDR3 has 11 residues. CDR1 is SGHTA, CDR2 FQGNSA, per germline. V was shortened by 1 base and J by 6 bases, with 1 base between the two germline ends.